The T cell receptor (beta chain) described here comes from a study of blood T cell repertoires in COVID-19. Study in general: Samples of COVID-19 (acute and convalescent) were obtained from the United States, Italy and Spain. Nucleic acid was either cDNA or gDNA, and it came from T cells, B-cell-depleted T cells, or PBMCs.

The CDR3 consists of 13 residues. V trimming: 7 bases; J trimming: 6 bases; junction bases outside the gene matches: 5. Germline V gene lookup returns CDR1 SEHNR and CDR2 FQNEAQ (reference sequence). In the original workflow: Amplification with reference gene primers provided the estimates of nucleated cell counts. TCRdb keeps only in-frame clones here, not all; method: immunoSEQ multiplex PCR. V, J and clone size were drawn from that table, and D and trimming were deduced from the DNA. The sample shows a few hundred thousand clones, roughly 84% of them seen only once. The sequenced sample was peripheral blood. The sequence derives from an older woman with acute or convalescent COVID-19. The J gene is TRBJ1-1, the V gene TRBV7-9; TRBD1 agrees at 10 bases. This CDR3 reads CASTMGQGPEAFF. In nucleotides, the CDR3 is TGTGCCAGCACCATGGGACAGGGGCCTGAAGCTTTCTTT.